This is a list of T cell receptor beta chains from one sample in a study of T cell responses to AZD1222 COVID-19 vaccine. The repertoire was sequenced with immunoSEQ multiplex PCR; TCRdb's copy has only in-frame clones and lacks some. In the table there are some 120,000 clones, more than 80% of which are singletons. Specimen: peripheral blood, collected 28 days after the second AZD1222 dose. Receptors were obtained from an adult who received the AZD1222 COVID-19 vaccine. CDR3s include the opening cysteine and the closing phenylalanine or tryptophan. Each record gives: clone size, J gene, D gene, V gene, CDR3 protein, CDR3 DNA. The D gene is left open where the match is weak. Size is stated for part of the rows, as once, few or many counts, or as a class when the clone is expanded.

NA TRBJ2-7 NA TRBV4-2 CASSQNSNYEQYF TGTGCCAGCAGCCAGAACAGTAATTACGAGCAGTACTTC
NA TRBJ1-3 NA TRBV5-5 CASSTDSSGNTIYF TGTGCCAGCAGCACGGACAGTTCGGGAAACACCATATATTTT
NA TRBJ2-7 NA TRBV5-6 CASSLRTVRSYEQYF TGTGCCAGCAGCCTCAGGACCGTCCGGTCCTACGAGCAGTACTTC
NA TRBJ2-1 NA TRBV7-2 CASSLEASDYNEQFF TGTGCCAGCAGCTTAGAGGCTAGTGATTACAATGAGCAGTTCTTC
NA TRBJ2-7 NA TRBV29-1 CSVTRDQEQYF TGCAGCGTTACTCGGGACCAGGAGCAGTACTTC
NA TRBJ1-5 NA TRBV6-2/TRBV6-3 CASSYSTQAGGQPQHF TGTGCCAGCAGTTACTCGACTCAGGCGGGGGGACAGCCCCAGCATTTT
NA TRBJ2-5 NA TRBV21-1 CASSKRPWRYQETQYF TGTGCCAGCAGCAAACGGCCCTGGAGGTACCAAGAGACCCAGTACTTC
NA TRBJ1-2 TRBD1 TRBV7-8 CASSLALATGGVGYTF TGTGCCAGCAGCTTAGCCCTAGCGACAGGGGGCGTTGGCTACACCTTC
NA TRBJ1-5 NA TRBV2 CASSDNTNQPQHF TGTGCCAGCAGTGATAACACCAATCAGCCCCAGCATTTT
NA TRBJ2-7 NA TRBV4-3 CASSHLTGTELYEQYF TGCGCCAGCAGCCACCTAACCGGGACCGAACTTTACGAGCAGTACTTC
NA TRBJ1-1 TRBD1 TRBV19 CASSGTGGRGAEAFF TGTGCCAGTAGTGGGACAGGGGGACGTGGGGCTGAAGCTTTCTTT
once TRBJ1-4 NA TRBV4-1 CASSQDRGKGTEKLFF TGCGCCAGCAGCCAAGATAGAGGCAAGGGGACTGAAAAACTGTTTTTT
few TRBJ2-2 TRBD1 TRBV2 CASRDFGTANTGELFF TGTGCCAGCAGGGATTTCGGGACAGCGAACACCGGGGAGCTGTTTTTT
NA TRBJ1-6 TRBD1 TRBV28 CASSFQGAPSPLHF TGTGCCAGCAGTTTTCAGGGGGCGCCCTCACCCCTCCACTTT
NA TRBJ2-7 NA TRBV7-8 CASSLEYRGWEQYF TGTGCCAGCAGCTTAGAGTATAGGGGGTGGGAGCAGTACTTC
NA TRBJ2-5 TRBD2 TRBV9 CASSVVAGFEETQYF TGTGCCAGCAGCGTAGTAGCGGGGTTTGAGGAGACCCAGTACTTC
NA TRBJ2-1 TRBD2 TRBV28 CASSSPGTSGHNEQFF TGTGCCAGCAGTTCACCCGGGACTAGCGGCCACAATGAGCAGTTCTTC
NA TRBJ2-4 NA TRBV6-2/TRBV6-3 CASSTAQQAIQYF TGTGCCAGCAGTACGGCCCAGCAGGCCATTCAGTACTTC
once TRBJ1-2 NA TRBV18 CASSPPSRGNYGYTF TGTGCCAGCTCACCACCGTCCAGGGGTAACTATGGCTACACCTTC
NA TRBJ1-3 NA TRBV6-5 CASSYSQGIGNTIYF TGTGCCAGCAGTTACTCGCAGGGGATAGGAAACACCATATATTTT
NA TRBJ1-3 NA TRBV6-1 CASIPGLGQLNTIYF TGTGCCAGCATACCGGGTTTAGGCCAGTTAAACACCATATATTTT
NA TRBJ2-3 TRBD2 TRBV19 CASSTLAASTDTQYF TGTGCCAGTAGTACCCTAGCGGCTAGCACAGATACGCAGTATTTT
NA TRBJ1-5 NA TRBV5-1 CASSLEGSGNQPQHF TGCGCCAGCAGCTTGGAGGGCTCGGGCAATCAGCCCCAGCATTTT
NA TRBJ2-1 TRBD1 TRBV7-8 CASSPRDRGRYNEQFF TGTGCCAGCAGCCCGCGAGACAGGGGTCGATACAATGAGCAGTTCTTC
NA TRBJ2-7 NA TRBV6-5 CASSYPGDEQYF TGTGCCAGCAGTTATCCTGGAGACGAGCAGTACTTC
NA TRBJ2-5 NA TRBV11-3 CASSLVGLETQYF TGTGCCAGCAGCTTAGTAGGTCTTGAGACCCAGTACTTC
few TRBJ1-2 NA TRBV11-2 CASEPKAGPYGYTF TGTGCCAGCGAGCCTAAGGCAGGGCCTTATGGCTACACCTTC
NA TRBJ1-2 NA TRBV5-8 CASSRTGFVSYGYTF TGTGCCAGCAGCCGCACAGGGTTTGTCTCCTATGGCTACACCTTC
NA TRBJ1-4 NA TRBV27 CASSSVAPTNEKLFF TGTGCCAGCAGTTCAGTGGCTCCAACTAATGAAAAACTGTTTTTT
NA TRBJ2-2 NA TRBV30 CAWTGLTNTGELFF TGTGCCTGGACGGGACTTACGAACACCGGGGAGCTGTTTTTT
NA TRBJ1-1 TRBD1 TRBV13 CASSSAGGFAEAFF TGTGCCAGCAGCTCCGCAGGGGGCTTCGCTGAAGCTTTCTTT
NA TRBJ1-1 NA TRBV6-5 CASSYWGTKGTEAFF TGTGCCAGCAGTTACTGGGGGACGAAGGGCACTGAAGCTTTCTTT
NA TRBJ2-2 TRBD1 TRBV6-1 CASSEGRGRSLNTGELFF TGTGCCAGCAGTGAAGGCAGGGGGCGTTCATTGAACACCGGGGAGCTGTTTTTT
NA TRBJ1-4 NA TRBV2 CASKRTSDEKLFF TGTGCCAGCAAGAGGACTTCTGATGAAAAACTGTTTTTT
NA TRBJ2-1 NA TRBV30 CAWTWKTNNEQFF TGTGCCTGGACGTGGAAGACCAACAATGAGCAGTTCTTC
NA TRBJ1-2 NA TRBV19 CASTGTVTNYGYTF TGTGCCAGTACCGGGACGGTAACTAACTATGGCTACACCTTC
NA TRBJ1-3 NA TRBV11-2 CASRPWGARGDGNTIYF TGTGCCAGCAGACCCTGGGGAGCGCGGGGAGATGGAAACACCATATATTTT
NA TRBJ2-7 TRBD1 TRBV5-1 CASNLGDTSRGEQYF TGCGCCAGCAACCTGGGGGACACCTCCAGGGGGGAGCAGTACTTC
NA TRBJ2-3 NA TRBV7-3 CASSLKSRGEDTQYF TGTGCCAGCAGCTTAAAGTCCAGGGGGGAGGATACGCAGTATTTT
few TRBJ2-5 TRBD1 TRBV5-1 CASRPGQGGGETQYF TGCGCCAGCAGGCCGGGACAGGGAGGGGGAGAGACCCAGTACTTC
NA TRBJ2-1 TRBD2 TRBV18 CASSPPGGNEQFF TGTGCCAGCTCACCACCGGGGGGGAATGAGCAGTTCTTC
NA TRBJ2-3 NA TRBV12-3/TRBV12-4 CASSPSSDTQYF TGTGCCAGCAGCCCTTCCTCAGATACGCAGTATTTT
NA TRBJ2-1 NA TRBV9 CASSVVGDSSNEQFF TGTGCCAGCAGCGTAGTCGGGGACTCTTCCAATGAGCAGTTCTTC
NA TRBJ1-2 TRBD1 TRBV5-5 CASSLGQGLGYTF TGTGCCAGCAGCTTGGGACAGGGATTGGGCTACACCTTC
few TRBJ2-1 TRBD2 TRBV4-2 CASSQLGQGSGGQSEQFF TGTGCCAGCAGCCAGCTAGGGCAGGGTAGCGGGGGGCAGAGTGAGCAGTTCTTC
NA TRBJ1-4 TRBD1 TRBV5-4 CASRRTGDGEKLFF TGTGCCAGCAGGCGGACAGGGGACGGTGAAAAACTGTTTTTT